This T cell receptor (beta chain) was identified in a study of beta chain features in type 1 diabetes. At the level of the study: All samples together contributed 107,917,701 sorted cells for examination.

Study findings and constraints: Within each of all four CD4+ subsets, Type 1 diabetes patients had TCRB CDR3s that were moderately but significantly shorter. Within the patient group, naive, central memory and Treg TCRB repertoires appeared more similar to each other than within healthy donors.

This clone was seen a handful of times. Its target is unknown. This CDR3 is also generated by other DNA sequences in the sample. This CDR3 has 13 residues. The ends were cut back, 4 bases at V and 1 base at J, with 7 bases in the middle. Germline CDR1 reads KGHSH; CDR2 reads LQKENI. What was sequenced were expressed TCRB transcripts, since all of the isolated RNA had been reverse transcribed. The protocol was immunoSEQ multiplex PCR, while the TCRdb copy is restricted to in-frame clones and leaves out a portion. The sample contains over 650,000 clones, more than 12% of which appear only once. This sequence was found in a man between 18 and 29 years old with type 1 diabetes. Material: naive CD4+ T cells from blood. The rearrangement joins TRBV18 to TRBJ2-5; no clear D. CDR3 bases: TGTGCCAGCTCACTCGACCTCCAAGAGACCCAGTACTTC. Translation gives CASSLDLQETQYF.